The 28 T cell receptor beta chains below all came from one sample that was sequenced in a study of cytomegalovirus exposure and HLA in healthy donors. The primer mix had 60 Vbeta and 13 Jbeta primers. This table comes from immunoSEQ multiplex PCR, and its TCRdb copy is limited to in-frame clones, with some not included. Of some 66,000 clones listed, more than 80% are singletons. Input material: PBMCs. The receptors derive from a woman aged 25 to 45 in good health and CMV-seronegative.

This clone has a handful of counts. The genes are TRBV6-5 and TRBJ1-2, with unresolved D. The length of the CDR3 is 13 residues. Germline V gives CDR1 MNHEY, CDR2 SVGAGI. The V end lost 5 bases, the J end lost 4 bases, and 11 bases lay between the germline ends. CDR3 DNA sequence: TGTGCCAGCAGTAAACTGCAAGCCTATGGCTACACCTTC. Amino acids: CASSKLQAYGYTF.

V usage is TRBV9 and J usage is TRBJ1-4; TRBD1 is a possible D gene (5 bases). The CDR3 length is 14 residues. Deletions cut 3 bases from V and 3 bases from J, with 9 bases between. Germline loops: CDR1 SGDLS, CDR2 YYNGEE. This CDR3 is CASSGGGANEKLFF. The CDR3 coding sequence is TGTGCCAGCAGCGGTGGGGGGGCTAATGAAAAACTGTTTTTT.

The chain recombines TRBV9 with TRBJ2-1; 11 bases are a match to TRBD1. Germline V gene lookup returns CDR1 SGDLS and CDR2 YYNGEE. V lost 6 bases, J lost 5 bases, and 1 base stayed unmatched. This CDR3 region has 13 residues. The CDR3 DNA is TGTGCCAGCATGGGACAGGGGGACAATGAGCAGTTCTTC. It encodes CASMGQGDNEQFF.

The J gene is TRBJ1-1, the V gene TRBV15; no definite D call. The ends were cut back, 4 bases at V and 7 bases at J, with 16 bases in the middle. The CDR3 is made up of 14 amino acids. CDR1 LNHNV and CDR2 YYDKDF come from the germline V gene (reference sequence). The CDR3: CATSKVAPKREAFF. Written as DNA, the CDR3 is TGTGCCACCAGCAAGGTTGCCCCCAAGCGTGAAGCTTTCTTT. Together with reference TRBV15 and TRBJ1-1, the CDR3 gives the full variable domain: DAMVIQNPRYQVTQFGKPVTLSCSQTLNHNVMYWYQQKSSQAPKLLFHYYDKDFNNEADTPDNFQSRRPNTSFCFLDIRSPGLGDTAMYLCATSKVAPKREAFFGQGTRLTVV.

CDR3 loop: CASSLSSGRVYTDTQYF. CDR3 sequence (DNA): TGTGCCAGCAGTTTATCGTCCGGGAGGGTTTACACAGATACGCAGTATTTT. V and J are TRBV27 and TRBJ2-3; 8 nucleotides line up with TRBD2. The germline gives CDR1 MNHEY, CDR2 SMNVEV (reference sequence). V was pared by 0 bases and J by 2 bases, with 7 bases of the junction left unmatched. This CDR3 is built from 17 residues.

In this sample, this clone is large (0.1 to 1%). The chain uses TRBV19 and TRBJ2-6; D is possibly TRBD2 (6 bases). Trimming shortened V by 0 bases and J by 4 bases, and 10 bases separated the two germline ends. There are 16 residues in the CDR3. Germline V gives CDR1 LNHDA, CDR2 SQIVND (reference sequence). The CDR3, as DNA: TGTGCCAGTAGTATAGAAGGAGGGACCGGGGCCAACGTCCTGACTTTC. This encodes CASSIEGGTGANVLTF.

The J gene is TRBJ2-7, the V gene TRBV5-1, with 9 positions matching TRBD1. CDR1 and CDR2 (germline): SGHRS, YFSETQ. CDR3 length: 14 residues. Trimming at V came to 5 bases and at J to 5 bases, leaving 8 bases not matched to a gene. CDR3: CASREQGANHEQYF. The DNA of the CDR3 is TGCGCCAGCAGGGAACAGGGGGCGAATCACGAGCAGTACTTC.

The chain couples TRBV28 to TRBJ1-2; TRBD1 aligns across 10 bases. CDR3 length: 15 amino acids. Trimming at V came to 2 bases and at J to 3 bases, leaving 3 bases not matched to a gene. Germline assignment: CDR1 MDHEN and CDR2 SYDVKM. DNA for the CDR3: TGTGCCAGCAGTTTAGGCGGGACAGGGGACTATGGCTACACCTTC. The encoded protein is CASSLGGTGDYGYTF.

This clone has a single count. V gene TRBV28 combines with J gene TRBJ1-4; TRBD1 agrees at 10 bases. V was pared by 7 bases and J by 8 bases, with 10 bases of the junction left unmatched. This CDR3 comprises 15 residues. From germline, CDR1 is MDHEN and CDR2 SYDVKM. CDR3 residues: CASTLGQGDWEKLFF. CDR3 nucleotides: TGTGCCAGCACCCTCGGACAGGGGGATTGGGAAAAACTGTTTTTT.

This chain uses TRBV5-6 with TRBJ2-7; possible D gene TRBD1, 6 bases. CDR1 is SGHDT and CDR2 is YYEEEE in the germline V gene. Trimming cost V 2 bases and J 2 bases, with 14 bases left between them. There are 15 residues in the CDR3. CDR3 in amino acids: CASSFDRRIAYEQYF. CDR3 bases: TGTGCCAGCAGCTTCGACAGGAGGATTGCCTACGAGCAGTACTTC.

The rearrangement joins TRBV5-6 to TRBJ1-1; D not certain. The CDR3 sequence is 14 residues long. Between the trimmed V and J ends, which lost 4 bases and 4 bases, there was a span of 14 bases. Per germline, CDR1 SGHDT and CDR2 YYEEEE. The CDR3 nucleotides read TGTGCCAGCAGCCCTGATACCGGGGTCACTGAAGCTTTCTTT. This translates into CASSPDTGVTEAFF.

The rearrangement links TRBV10-3 to TRBJ2-3; tentative D call: TRBD2 (6 bases). Deletions cut 6 bases from V and 0 bases from J, with 10 bases between. Germline values: CDR1 ENHRY, CDR2 SYGVKD. This CDR3 has 14 amino acids. CDR3 DNA: TGTGCCATCAGGCCGGGAGATAGCACAGATACGCAGTATTTT. Translated: CAIRPGDSTDTQYF.

The rearrangement links TRBV19 to TRBJ1-4; tentative D call: TRBD1 (6 bases). The CDR3 is made up of 16 amino acids. Germline V gives CDR1 LNHDA, CDR2 SQIVND (reference sequence). V dropped 5 bases and J dropped 2 bases, with 15 bases sitting between them. CDR3 sequence reads: CASSYRAGATNEKLFF. CDR3 DNA sequence: TGTGCCAGTAGTTACAGGGCGGGAGCGACTAATGAAAAACTGTTTTTT.

The J gene is TRBJ2-1, the V gene TRBV9; 7 bases are a match to TRBD2. Germline CDR1 SGDLS, CDR2 YYNGEE. This CDR3 contains 17 residues. The junction had 11 bases not matched to a gene; V was cut back by 0 bases and J by 5 bases. The CDR3 region is CASSVVSGTNINNEQFF. The CDR3, as DNA: TGTGCCAGCAGCGTAGTTTCCGGGACTAACATAAACAATGAGCAGTTCTTC.

The chain links TRBV4-3 to TRBJ1-6, with D tentatively TRBD1 (5 bases). Germline values: CDR1 LGHNA, CDR2 YSLEER. Trimming removed 0 bases at V and 0 bases at J, with 15 bases between. The CDR3 totals 19 residues. The CDR3 is CASSQDLGQLSSYNSPLHF. The CDR3 coding sequence is TGCGCCAGCAGCCAAGACCTGGGGCAGCTTAGCTCCTATAATTCACCCCTCCACTTT.

This chain joins TRBV6-1 and TRBJ2-7; 10 bases map to TRBD1. Germline V gives CDR1 MNHNS, CDR2 SASEGT. V was clipped by 6 bases and J by 0 bases; unmatched bases: 2. The CDR3 loop spans 14 amino acids. CDR3 DNA sequence: TGTGCCAGCAGAGACAGGGGGCCCTCCTACGAGCAGTACTTC. Translated: CASRDRGPSYEQYF.

The chain combines TRBV28 with TRBJ1-2; TRBD1 might be the D (6 bases). V was cut by 5 bases and J by 0 bases, with 19 bases left in between. The CDR3 is made up of 17 amino acids. Germline V gene sequence: CDR1 MDHEN, CDR2 SYDVKM. The CDR3 sequence is CASSALNPGQANYGYTF. CDR3 DNA sequence: TGTGCCAGCAGTGCCCTCAATCCGGGACAAGCTAACTATGGCTACACCTTC.

This chain joins TRBV6-5 and TRBJ2-6; D is perhaps TRBD2 (5 bases). Deletions cut 0 bases from V and 2 bases from J, with 5 bases between. Germline V gives CDR1 MNHEY, CDR2 SVGAGI. This CDR3 spans 15 amino acids. As DNA, the CDR3 is TGTGCCAGCAGTTACTCCGGGACTGGGGCCAACGTCCTGACTTTC. Translating gives CASSYSGTGANVLTF.

The chain carries TRBV7-8 and TRBJ1-2; D might be TRBD1 (6 bases). Germline lookup yields CDR1 SGHVS and CDR2 FQNEAQ. V dropped 5 bases and J dropped 4 bases, with 11 bases sitting between them. The CDR3 extends over 13 amino acids. Here the CDR3 reads CASSAQGGYGYTF. The CDR3 DNA follows: TGTGCCAGCAGCGCACAGGGTGGCTATGGCTACACCTTC.

The chain uses TRBV27 and TRBJ1-1, with a weak D call TRBD1 (6 bases). Deletions cut 4 bases from V and 6 bases from J, with 12 bases between. Germline CDR1 and CDR2: MNHEY and SMNVEV (reference sequence). The CDR3 contains 13 residues. CDR3 nucleotides: TGTGCCAGCAGTTCCTACAGGGTGTCTGAAGCTTTCTTT. Amino acid sequence: CASSSYRVSEAFF.

The chain is built from TRBV11-2 and TRBJ1-4; D not resolved. This CDR3 has 16 residues. Trimming cost V 1 base and J 8 bases, with 17 bases left between them. Germline CDR1 and CDR2: SGHAT and FQNNGV. In nucleotides, the CDR3 is TGTGCCAGCAGCTTAGGTTACGCGGGTCAGGACGAAAAACTGTTTTTT. Translating gives CASSLGYAGQDEKLFF.

This clone was detected only a few times. The chain combines TRBV6-5 with TRBJ2-2, with D hard to call. In germline, CDR1 is MNHEY, CDR2 SVGAGI. V was cut by 3 bases and J by 1 base, with 6 bases left in between. The CDR3 sequence is 14 residues long. The CDR3 bases are TGTGCCAGCAGTTATGAGATGAACACCGGGGAGCTGTTTTTT. This encodes CASSYEMNTGELFF.

This sequence joins TRBV19 and TRBJ1-2; D might be TRBD1 (6 bases). Germline V lookup: CDR1 LNHDA, CDR2 SQIVND (reference sequence). V was pared by 8 bases and J by 8 bases, with 21 bases between. The CDR3 covers 14 residues. CDR3 amino acids: CASHLLGRGYGYTF. CDR3 nucleotide sequence: TGTGCCAGTCACTTGTTGGGCAGGGGATACGGCTACACCTTC.

This chain links TRBV30 with TRBJ1-1, with 8 bases fitting TRBD1. J was trimmed by 5 bases and V by 1 base; bases with no gene match: 3. The CDR3 has 13 amino acids. CDR1 GTSNPN and CDR2 SVGIG come from the germline V gene (reference sequence). The CDR3 here is CAWSDRGRTEAFF. CDR3 sequence (DNA): TGTGCCTGGAGTGACAGGGGGAGAACTGAAGCTTTCTTT.

J is TRBJ1-2 and V is TRBV28; a possible D gene is TRBD1 (5 bases). V shed 3 bases and J shed 4 bases, with 15 bases lying between them. CDR1 and CDR2 (germline): MDHEN, SYDVKM. The CDR3 length is 15 residues. The CDR3 coding sequence is TGTGCCAGCAGTTTGGGGGGGAGCAGGCGCTATGGCTACACCTTC. Translation: CASSLGGSRRYGYTF.

The chain recombines TRBV9 with TRBJ1-1, with 9 bases identical to TRBD1. J lost 5 bases, V lost 4 bases, and 15 bases had no gene match. CDR1 is SGDLS, CDR2 YYNGEE, per germline. The CDR3 is 17 residues long. CDR3 amino acids: CASSFASGGQGWTEAFF. DNA of the CDR3: TGTGCCAGCAGCTTCGCCTCAGGGGGACAGGGATGGACTGAAGCTTTCTTT.

Only one count was recorded for this clone. V gene TRBV11-1 combines with J gene TRBJ2-2; TRBD2 is a possible D gene (6 bases). The V gene's germline CDR1 is SGHAT and CDR2 FQDESV (reference sequence). V was trimmed by 8 bases and J by 3 bases, leaving 10 bases between them. The CDR3 length is 13 residues. The CDR3 DNA is TGTGCCAGCGGGGGGTCGTACACCGGGGAGCTGTTTTTT. Translating gives CASGGSYTGELFF.

This clone was counted only a few times. V gene TRBV27 combines with J gene TRBJ1-2; D remains ambiguous. Germline V lookup: CDR1 MNHEY, CDR2 SMNVEV (reference sequence). Trimming pared 0 bases from V and 3 bases from J, leaving 11 bases between. This CDR3 spans 15 amino acids. This chain's CDR3 is CASSLSIGVHYGYTF. Written as DNA, the CDR3 is TGTGCCAGCAGTTTATCGATCGGGGTCCACTATGGCTACACCTTC.